The clone carrying this TCR beta chain has at least ten counts. Antigen unknown. The study excluded patients with other autoimmune diseases, uncontrolled infections, pregnancy or lactation. Out of about 9.6 ml of fresh peripheral blood, PBMCs were obtained. The data originate from a study of Graves' ophthalmopathy and Graves' hyperthyroidism. CDR1 MNHNS and CDR2 SASEGT come from the germline V gene. The V gene end was trimmed by 6 bases and the J gene end by 5 bases; junction bases not matched to a gene: 6. The CDR3 is made up of 13 amino acids. Findings of the study overall: In separating ophthalmopathy from stable hyperthyroidism, a 13-signature model achieved about 91% sensitivity and around 80% specificity.

Amplification of the TCR beta CDR3 regions used RNA transcripts (as template). HTBI primers were used in a first-round RT-PCR, which preceded a second-round multiplex PCR. MiXCR was run by TCRdb on the multiplex PCR reads, yielding one entry per CDR3 protein. In the table there are some 410,000 distinct CDR3 sequences, under 25% of which are singletons. The sequenced sample was peripheral blood. The chain combines TRBV6-1 with TRBJ1-1; the match to TRBD1 covers 7 bases. The TCR originated in a woman under 30 with stable Graves' hyperthyroidism. CDR3 region: CASSWQGGTEAFF. CDR3 DNA: TGTGCCAGCAGCTGGCAGGGGGGAACTGAAGCTTTCTTT.